Sequencing of this TCR beta chain was carried out in a study of cytomegalovirus exposure and HLA in healthy donors. Overall study context: Sequencing of roughly 180 million T cells in an earlier analysis found more than 100 million unique TCR beta sequences. General observations from the study: Later findings reportedly placed an Asian-associated ancestry cluster below the approximately 670-donor mean for N-insertions. A list of 150 to 200 TCR beta chains associated with cytomegalovirus was given. As was reported, the HLA-A and HLA-B alleles of most subjects were accurately predicted from TCR beta sequences.

On this clone itself: Its specificity is not known.

The CDR3 extends over 16 amino acids. Germline CDR1 reads LGHNA; CDR2 reads YSLEER. V lost 3 bases, J lost 9 bases, and 7 bases stayed unmatched. Amplification used 60 Vbeta primers and 13 Jbeta primers. The table came from immunoSEQ multiplex PCR; TCRdb's copy has only in-frame clones and leaves some out. The sample lists fewer than 200,000 clones, approximately 80% occurring once. This chain uses TRBV4-3 with TRBJ1-6; TRBD1 matches at 11 bases. The sample consisted of PBMCs. This TCR came from a man in his thirties or forties in good health and CMV-seropositive. CDR3 protein: CASSHIRTGGFSPLHF. The CDR3 coding sequence is TGCGCCAGCAGCCACATCAGGACAGGGGGCTTTTCACCCCTCCACTTT.